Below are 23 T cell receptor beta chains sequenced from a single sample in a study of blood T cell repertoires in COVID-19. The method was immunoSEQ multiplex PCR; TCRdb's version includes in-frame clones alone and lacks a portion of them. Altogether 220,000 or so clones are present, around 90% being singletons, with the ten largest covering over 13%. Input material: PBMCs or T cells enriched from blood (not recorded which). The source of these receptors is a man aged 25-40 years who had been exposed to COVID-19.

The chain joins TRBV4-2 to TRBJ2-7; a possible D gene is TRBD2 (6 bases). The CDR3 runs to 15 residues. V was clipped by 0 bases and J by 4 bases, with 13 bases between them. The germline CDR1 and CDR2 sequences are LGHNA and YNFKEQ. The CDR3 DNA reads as TGTGCCAGCAGCCAAGACGGACTAAACCAATACGAGCAGTACTTC. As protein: CASSQDGLNQYEQYF.

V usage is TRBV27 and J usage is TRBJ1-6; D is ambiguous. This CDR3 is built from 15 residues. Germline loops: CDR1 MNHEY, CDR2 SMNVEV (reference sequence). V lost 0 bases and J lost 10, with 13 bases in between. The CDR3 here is CASSLSYASGSPLHF. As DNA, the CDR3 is TGTGCCAGCAGTTTATCGTACGCCTCGGGGTCACCCCTCCACTTT.

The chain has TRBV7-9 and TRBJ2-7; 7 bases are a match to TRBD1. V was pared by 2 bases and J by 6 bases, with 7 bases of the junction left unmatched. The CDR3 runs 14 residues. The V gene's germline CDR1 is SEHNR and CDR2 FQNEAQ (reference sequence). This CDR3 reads CASSLRQGIGEQYF. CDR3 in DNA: TGTGCCAGCAGCTTACGACAGGGAATCGGCGAGCAGTACTTC.

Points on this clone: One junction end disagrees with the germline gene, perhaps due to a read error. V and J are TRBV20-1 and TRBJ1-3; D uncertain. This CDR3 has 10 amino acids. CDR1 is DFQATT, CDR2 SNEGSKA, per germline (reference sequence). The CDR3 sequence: CSARNRAGGF. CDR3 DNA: TGCAGTGCTAGAAATAGGGCAGGAGGATTT.

In DNA, the CDR3 is TGTGCCAGCAGTTTTTGGGCGGGGGGTGAAGCTTTCTTT. Encoded protein: CASSFWAGGEAFF. The V and J genes are TRBV12-3 or TRBV12-4 and TRBJ1-1; possible D gene TRBD1, 5 bases. With 3 bases removed from V and 7 bases from J, the gap between germline ends came to 12 bases. This CDR3 has 13 residues.

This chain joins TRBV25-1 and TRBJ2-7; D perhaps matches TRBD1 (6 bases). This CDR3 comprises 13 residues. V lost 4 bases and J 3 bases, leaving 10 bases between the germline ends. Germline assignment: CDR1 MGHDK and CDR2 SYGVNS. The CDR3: CASSAGQRYEQYF. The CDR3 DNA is TGTGCCAGCAGTGCCGGACAGCGCTACGAGCAGTACTTC.

The CDR3: CASSELSGGVGADTQYF. The CDR3 bases are TGTGCCAGCAGTGAACTTTCCGGGGGGGTAGGTGCAGATACGCAGTATTTT. The rearrangement links TRBV2 to TRBJ2-3; 8 nucleotides line up with TRBD2. The CDR3 is 17 amino acids. Looked up from germline, CDR1 is SNHLY and CDR2 is FYNNEI. V dropped 2 bases and J dropped 4; count of bases not matched to a gene: 11.

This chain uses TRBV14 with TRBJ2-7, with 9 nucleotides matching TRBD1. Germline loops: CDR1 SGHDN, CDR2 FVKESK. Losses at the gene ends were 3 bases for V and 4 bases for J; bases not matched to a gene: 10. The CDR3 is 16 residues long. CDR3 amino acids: CASSQRDRELIYEQYF. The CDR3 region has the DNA TGTGCCAGCAGCCAGAGGGACAGGGAGTTAATTTACGAGCAGTACTTC.

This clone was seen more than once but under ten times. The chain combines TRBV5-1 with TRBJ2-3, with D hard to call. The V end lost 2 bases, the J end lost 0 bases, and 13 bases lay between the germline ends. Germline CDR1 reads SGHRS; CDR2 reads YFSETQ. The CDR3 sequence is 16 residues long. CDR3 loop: CASSFNNGASTDTQYF. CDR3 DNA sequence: TGCGCCAGCAGCTTTAATAACGGTGCTAGCACAGATACGCAGTATTTT.

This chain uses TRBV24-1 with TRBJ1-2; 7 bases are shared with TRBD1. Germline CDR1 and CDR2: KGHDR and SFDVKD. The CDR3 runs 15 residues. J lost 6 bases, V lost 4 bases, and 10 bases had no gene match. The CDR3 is CATSDNTGTVDGYTF. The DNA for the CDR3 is TGTGCCACCAGTGACAACACCGGGACAGTAGATGGCTACACCTTC.

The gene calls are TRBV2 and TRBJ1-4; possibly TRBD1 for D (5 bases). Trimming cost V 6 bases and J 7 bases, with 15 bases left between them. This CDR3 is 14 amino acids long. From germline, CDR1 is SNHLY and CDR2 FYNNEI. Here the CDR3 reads CASRGGRQIEKLFF. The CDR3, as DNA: TGTGCCAGCAGGGGGGGACGGCAGATTGAAAAACTGTTTTTT.

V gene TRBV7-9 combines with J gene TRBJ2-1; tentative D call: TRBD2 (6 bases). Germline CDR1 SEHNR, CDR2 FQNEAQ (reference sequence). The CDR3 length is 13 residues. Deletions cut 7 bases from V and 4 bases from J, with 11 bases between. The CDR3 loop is CASTLGGYNEQFF. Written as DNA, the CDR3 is TGTGCCAGCACCCTAGGAGGGTACAATGAGCAGTTCTTC.

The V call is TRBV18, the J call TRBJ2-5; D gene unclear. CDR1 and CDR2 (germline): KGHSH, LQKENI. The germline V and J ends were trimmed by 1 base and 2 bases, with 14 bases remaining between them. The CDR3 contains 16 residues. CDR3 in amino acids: CASSPRSLGRQETQYF. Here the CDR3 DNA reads TGTGCCAGCTCACCACGATCGTTGGGCAGACAAGAGACCCAGTACTTC.

In DNA form, the CDR3 reads TGCGCCAGCAGGTTCGACAGGGGCCTACAAGAGACCCAGTACTTC. It codes for CASRFDRGLQETQYF. V gene TRBV5-1 combines with J gene TRBJ2-5, with 8 bases that match TRBD1. V lost 5 bases and J lost 2; bases outside the gene matches: 8. CDR1 and CDR2 (germline): SGHRS, YFSETQ. The CDR3 sequence is 15 residues long.

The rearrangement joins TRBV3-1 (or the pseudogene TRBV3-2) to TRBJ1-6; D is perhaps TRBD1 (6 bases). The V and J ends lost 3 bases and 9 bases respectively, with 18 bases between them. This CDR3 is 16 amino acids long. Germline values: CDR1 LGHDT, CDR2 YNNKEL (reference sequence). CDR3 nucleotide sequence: TGTGCCAGCAGCCACAGACACAGGGATATGGGTTCACCCCTCCACTTT. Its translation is CASSHRHRDMGSPLHF.

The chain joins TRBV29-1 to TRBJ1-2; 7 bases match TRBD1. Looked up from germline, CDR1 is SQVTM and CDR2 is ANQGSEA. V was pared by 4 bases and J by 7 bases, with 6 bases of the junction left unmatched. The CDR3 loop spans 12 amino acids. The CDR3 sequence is CSVGTGGVGYTF. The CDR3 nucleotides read TGCAGCGTTGGGACAGGAGGGGTTGGCTACACCTTC. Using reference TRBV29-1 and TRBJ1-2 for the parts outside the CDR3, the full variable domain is SAVISQKPSRDICQRGTSLTIQCQVDSQVTMMFWYRQQPGQSLTLIATANQGSEATYESGFVIDKFPISRPNLTFSTLTVSNMSPEDSSIYLCSVGTGGVGYTFGSGTRLTVV.

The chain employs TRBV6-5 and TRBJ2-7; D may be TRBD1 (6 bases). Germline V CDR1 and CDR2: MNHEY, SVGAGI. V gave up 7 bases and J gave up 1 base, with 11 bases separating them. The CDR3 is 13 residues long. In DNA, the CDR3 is TGTGCCAGCAAGCAACAGGGTTCCTACGAGCAGTACTTC. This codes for CASKQQGSYEQYF.

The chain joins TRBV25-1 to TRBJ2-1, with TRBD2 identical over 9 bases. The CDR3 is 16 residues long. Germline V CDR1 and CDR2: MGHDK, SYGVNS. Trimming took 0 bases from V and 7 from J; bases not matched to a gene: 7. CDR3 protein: CASSEYQAGGRNEQFF. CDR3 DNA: TGTGCCAGCAGTGAATATCAAGCGGGGGGCAGAAATGAGCAGTTCTTC. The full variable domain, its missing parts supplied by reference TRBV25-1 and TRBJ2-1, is EADIYQTPRYLVIGTGKKITLECSQTMGHDKMYWYQQDPGMELHLIHYSYGVNSTEKGDLSSESTVSRIRTEHFPLTLESARPSHTSQYLCASSEYQAGGRNEQFFGPGTRLTVL.

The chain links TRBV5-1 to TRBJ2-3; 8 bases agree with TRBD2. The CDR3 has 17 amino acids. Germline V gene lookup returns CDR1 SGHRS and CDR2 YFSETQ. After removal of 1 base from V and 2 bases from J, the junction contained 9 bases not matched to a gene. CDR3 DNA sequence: TGCGCCAGCAGCTTGATCTCGGGGGGGCCGACCACAGATACGCAGTATTTT. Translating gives CASSLISGGPTTDTQYF.

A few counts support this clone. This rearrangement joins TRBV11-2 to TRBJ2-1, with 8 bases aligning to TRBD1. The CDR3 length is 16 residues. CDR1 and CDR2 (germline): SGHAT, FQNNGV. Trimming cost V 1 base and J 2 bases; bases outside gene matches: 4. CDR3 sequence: CASSLGSGQAYNEQFF. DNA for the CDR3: TGTGCCAGCAGCTTAGGATCGGGACAGGCCTACAATGAGCAGTTCTTC.

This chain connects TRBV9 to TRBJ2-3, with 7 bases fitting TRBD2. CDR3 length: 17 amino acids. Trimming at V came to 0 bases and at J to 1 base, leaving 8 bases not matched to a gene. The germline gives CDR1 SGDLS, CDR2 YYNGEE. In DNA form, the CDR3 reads TGTGCCAGCAGCGTAGTTCGCGGGGGAACTCGCACAGATACGCAGTATTTT. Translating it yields CASSVVRGGTRTDTQYF.

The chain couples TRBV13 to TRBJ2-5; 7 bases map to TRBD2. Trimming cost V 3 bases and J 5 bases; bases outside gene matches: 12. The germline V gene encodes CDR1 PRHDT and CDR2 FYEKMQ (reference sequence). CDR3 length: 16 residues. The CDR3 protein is CASSFTQSGARETQYF. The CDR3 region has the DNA TGTGCCAGCAGCTTTACCCAGAGCGGGGCTAGGGAGACCCAGTACTTC.

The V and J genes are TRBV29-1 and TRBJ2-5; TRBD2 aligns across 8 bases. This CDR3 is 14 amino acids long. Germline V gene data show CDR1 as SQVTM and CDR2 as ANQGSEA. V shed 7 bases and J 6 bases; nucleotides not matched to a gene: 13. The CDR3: CSAPEGLGDKTQYF. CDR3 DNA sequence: TGCAGCGCACCCGAGGGACTAGGTGATAAGACCCAGTACTTC.